This T cell receptor (beta chain) stems from a study of post-analysis software for immune sequencing data. Study details: Included among the disease courses, which were recorded for the cohort, were relapsing-remitting, secondary progressive and progressive-relapsing multiple sclerosis. Study results and caveats: Five TRBV segments, TRBV5-6, TRBV5-1 and TRBV20-1 among them, were found more frequent in patients than controls.

This clonotype was counted only a few times. Its antigen is as yet unknown. Trimming stripped 5 bases from V and 3 bases from J, with 14 bases between. There are 14 residues in the CDR3. The V gene's germline CDR1 is MGHRA and CDR2 YSYEKL. Unique molecular identifiers were carried by the TCR beta cDNA libraries. TCRdb fed the PCR reads into MiXCR, producing one record per CDR3 protein. Among about 560,000 distinct CDR3 sequences listed, 40% to 50% were seen once. V usage is TRBV4-1 and J usage is TRBJ2-7; D may be TRBD2 (6 bases). The sample taken for sequencing was blood. This receptor was taken from a girl under 18 with multiple sclerosis. DNA of the CDR3: TGCGCCAGCAGCTTAGGGACTTTTAACTACGAGCAGTACTTC. Its protein product is CASSLGTFNYEQYF.